Shown below are 20 T cell receptor beta chains from a single sample sequenced in a study of blood T cell repertoires in COVID-19. Only in-frame clones appear in the TCRdb table, and some are missing; sequencing was by immunoSEQ multiplex PCR. The sample has more than 300,000 clones, about 83% seen once. The material sequenced was peripheral blood. The receptors were gathered from a woman aged 45-65 years with acute or convalescent COVID-19.

V gene TRBV7-3 combines with J gene TRBJ1-1; TRBD1 matches 9 bases. Germline loops: CDR1 SGHTA, CDR2 FQGTGA. V was pared by 5 bases and J by 1 base, with 8 bases of the junction left unmatched. The CDR3 contains 16 residues. This CDR3 is CASSNPPGQGNTEAFF. For the CDR3, the DNA is TGTGCCAGCAGCAATCCGCCGGGACAGGGGAACACTGAAGCTTTCTTT.

The genes are TRBV5-1 and TRBJ1-4; 10 nucleotides align to TRBD1. From germline, CDR1 is SGHRS and CDR2 YFSETQ. CDR3 length: 14 amino acids. V lost 3 bases to trimming and J lost 5 bases; unmatched junction nucleotides: 1. CDR3 nucleotide sequence: TGCGCCAGCAGCTGGACAGGGGGAAATGAAAAACTGTTTTTT. It encodes CASSWTGGNEKLFF.

The chain has TRBV2 and TRBJ2-1; 8 bases map to TRBD1. CDR3 size: 13 residues. V lost 8 bases and J lost 7; bases outside the gene matches: 7. Germline V CDR1 and CDR2: SNHLY, FYNNEI. CDR3 region: CASQGTGRNEQFF. CDR3 nucleotide sequence: TGTGCCAGCCAAGGGACAGGAAGGAATGAGCAGTTCTTC.

This clone occurred once. This chain joins TRBV9 and TRBJ2-7; 8 nucleotides line up with TRBD1. The CDR3 runs to 15 residues. CDR1 and CDR2 (germline): SGDLS, YYNGEE. The trim removed 4 bases at V and 5 bases at J, leaving 11 bases unmatched. The CDR3 region is CASSLGQGVPDEQYF. DNA of the CDR3: TGTGCCAGCAGCCTAGGACAGGGTGTGCCTGACGAGCAGTACTTC.

This clone was seen a few times. The J gene is TRBJ2-5, the V gene TRBV4-1; a possible D gene is TRBD1 (6 bases). Trimming removed 8 bases at V and 5 bases at J, with 18 bases between. The germline V gene encodes CDR1 MGHRA and CDR2 YSYEKL. The length of the CDR3 is 14 residues. This CDR3 is CASGINGGGETQYF. The CDR3 region has the DNA TGCGCCAGCGGCATCAATGGGGGCGGGGAGACCCAGTACTTC.

The sample holds a few counts of this clone. This chain connects TRBV15 to TRBJ2-1, with D possibly being TRBD2 (5 bases). V lost 5 bases, J lost 2 bases, and 16 bases lay in between. The germline CDR1 and CDR2 sequences are LNHNV and YYDKDF (reference sequence). The CDR3 is 16 amino acids. The CDR3 here is CATSDPRGRPYNEQFF. In DNA form, the CDR3 reads TGTGCCACCAGCGACCCCCGGGGTCGACCCTACAATGAGCAGTTCTTC.

The J gene is TRBJ1-2, the V gene TRBV27; 9 nucleotides match TRBD1. The J segment lost 4 bases and the V segment lost 4 bases, leaving 4 bases of the junction unmatched. This CDR3 has 14 amino acids. The V gene's germline CDR1 is MNHEY and CDR2 SMNVEV (reference sequence). CDR3 sequence (DNA): TGTGCCAGCAGTTGGACAGGGGTGGGCTATGGCTACACCTTC. Translated, it gives CASSWTGVGYGYTF.

This rearrangement joins TRBV5-4 to TRBJ1-4; D is uncertain. Trimming pared 0 bases from V and 0 bases from J, leaving 9 bases between. The CDR3 runs to 16 residues. CDR1 is SGHNT, CDR2 YYREEE, per germline (reference sequence). CDR3 in amino acids: CASSLAREATNEKLFF. In DNA, the CDR3 is TGTGCCAGCAGCTTGGCCCGAGAAGCAACTAATGAAAAACTGTTTTTT.

V gene TRBV18 combines with J gene TRBJ1-5, with 9 bases aligning to TRBD1. The CDR3 spans 15 residues. The germline V gene encodes CDR1 KGHSH and CDR2 LQKENI. V lost 6 bases to trimming and J lost 4 bases; unmatched junction nucleotides: 7. In DNA form, the CDR3 reads TGTGCCAGCTCCTCGGGGACAGGGAATAATCAGCCCCAGCATTTT. This sequence encodes CASSSGTGNNQPQHF. The entire variable domain, with the rest obtained from reference TRBV18 and TRBJ1-5, is as follows: NAGVMQNPRHLVRRRGQEARLRCSPMKGHSHVYWYRQLPEEGLKFMVYLQKENIIDESGMPKERFSAEFPKEGPSILRIQQVVRGDSAAYFCASSSGTGNNQPQHFGDGTRLSIL.

V is TRBV5-1 and J is TRBJ1-6, with a weak D call TRBD1 (5 bases). The CDR3 has 15 residues. In germline, CDR1 is SGHRS, CDR2 YFSETQ. Trimming removed 5 bases at V and 10 bases at J, with 19 bases between. The CDR3 DNA reads as TGCGCCAGCAGGACGGGGGTAGGGTTTGACTCACCCCTCCACTTT. Its translation is CASRTGVGFDSPLHF. Full variable domain (missing parts from reference TRBV5-1 and TRBJ1-6): KAGVTQTPRYLIKTRGQQVTLSCSPISGHRSVSWYQQTPGQGLQFLFEYFSETQRNKGNFPGRFSGRQFSNSRSEMNVSTLELGDSALYLCASRTGVGFDSPLHFGNGTRLTVT.

This chain connects TRBV29-1 to TRBJ1-1; TRBD1 aligns across 11 bases. Germline CDR1 SQVTM, CDR2 ANQGSEA. CDR3 size: 18 residues. V lost 4 bases, J lost 3 bases, and 16 bases stayed unmatched. The CDR3 coding sequence is TGCAGCGTTGTAGGTATTTTGGGGACAGGGGGTAAGGACACTGAAGCTTTCTTT. It translates to CSVVGILGTGGKDTEAFF.

The J gene is TRBJ2-7, the V gene TRBV2; TRBD2 aligns across 9 bases. V shed 7 bases and J 6 bases; nucleotides not matched to a gene: 7. Germline loops: CDR1 SNHLY, CDR2 FYNNEI. The CDR3 runs to 13 residues. CDR3 nucleotides: TGTGCCAGCACCCTTAGCGGGAGAAGCGAGCAGTACTTC. Protein sequence: CASTLSGRSEQYF.

This clone was observed a few times. This same CDR3 is encoded by further DNA sequences in the sample. The chain recombines TRBV28 with TRBJ1-2, with TRBD1 matching over 9 bases. Trimming at V came to 6 bases and at J to 5 bases, leaving 4 bases not matched to a gene. The V gene's germline CDR1 is MDHEN and CDR2 SYDVKM. This CDR3 contains 13 residues. The CDR3 nucleotides are TGTGCCAGCAGCCGCGACAGGGGGTATGGCTACACCTTC. It specifies CASSRDRGYGYTF.

The rearrangement uses TRBV7-2 and TRBJ1-3; TRBD1 agrees at 8 bases. The CDR3 runs to 15 residues. Trimming took 3 bases from V and 9 from J; bases not matched to a gene: 10. CDR1 SGHTA and CDR2 FQGNSA come from the germline V gene. CDR3 DNA sequence: TGTGCCAGCAGCTTTTCGTCGGGACAGGTCGCCACCATATATTTT. This sequence encodes CASSFSSGQVATIYF.

The chain is built from TRBV28 and TRBJ1-1; the D gene is possibly TRBD1 (5 bases). Trimming shortened V by 5 bases and J by 0 bases, and 13 bases separated the two germline ends. Germline V lookup: CDR1 MDHEN, CDR2 SYDVKM. The length of the CDR3 is 15 residues. CDR3 loop: CASSTVDRLNTEAFF. CDR3 DNA: TGTGCCAGCAGTACCGTAGACAGATTGAACACTGAAGCTTTCTTT.

The chain is built from TRBV10-3 and TRBJ1-2, with a weak D call TRBD1 (6 bases). In germline, CDR1 is ENHRY, CDR2 SYGVKD. V was shortened by 0 bases and J by 12 bases, with 17 bases between the two germline ends. The CDR3 sequence is 14 residues long. CDR3 DNA sequence: TGTGCCATCAGTGAGTCAGGGGGTCAAGACGGTAACACCTTC. Encoded protein: CAISESGGQDGNTF.

This rearrangement joins TRBV11-2 to TRBJ1-3, with D hard to call. There are 15 residues in the CDR3. CDR1 is SGHAT, CDR2 FQNNGV, per germline. The V and J ends lost 4 bases and 4 bases respectively, with 14 bases between them. CDR3 sequence reads: CASSSIRSEGNTIYF. CDR3 in DNA: TGTGCCAGCAGCTCCATCAGGTCGGAAGGAAACACCATATATTTT.

The genes are TRBV18 and TRBJ1-4, with 11 nucleotides matching TRBD1. Germline-derived CDR1 and CDR2 are KGHSH and LQKENI. V lost 4 bases, J lost 7 bases, and 5 bases stayed unmatched. The CDR3 is made up of 15 amino acids. CDR3 sequence reads: CASSLSGTGGEKLFF. For the CDR3, the DNA is TGTGCCAGCTCACTCTCCGGGACAGGGGGTGAAAAACTGTTTTTT.

This clone was observed once. This chain connects TRBV5-4 to TRBJ1-1; TRBD1 aligns across 8 bases. CDR3 length equals 14 residues. The J segment lost 5 bases and the V segment lost 2 bases, leaving 5 bases of the junction unmatched. The germline CDR1 and CDR2 sequences are SGHNT and YYREEE (reference sequence). The CDR3 bases are TGTGCCAGCAGCTTTCTAGGACAGGGAACTGAAGCTTTCTTT. It is translated as CASSFLGQGTEAFF.

The V gene is TRBV6-5, the J gene TRBJ1-1, with 8 bases fitting TRBD1. The V and J ends lost 5 bases and 1 base, in that order; junction bases with no gene match: 3. The CDR3 consists of 14 residues. Germline CDR1 MNHEY, CDR2 SVGAGI. CDR3 coding DNA: TGTGCCAGCAGTCGACAGGGGAGGAACACTGAAGCTTTCTTT. Its translation: CASSRQGRNTEAFF.